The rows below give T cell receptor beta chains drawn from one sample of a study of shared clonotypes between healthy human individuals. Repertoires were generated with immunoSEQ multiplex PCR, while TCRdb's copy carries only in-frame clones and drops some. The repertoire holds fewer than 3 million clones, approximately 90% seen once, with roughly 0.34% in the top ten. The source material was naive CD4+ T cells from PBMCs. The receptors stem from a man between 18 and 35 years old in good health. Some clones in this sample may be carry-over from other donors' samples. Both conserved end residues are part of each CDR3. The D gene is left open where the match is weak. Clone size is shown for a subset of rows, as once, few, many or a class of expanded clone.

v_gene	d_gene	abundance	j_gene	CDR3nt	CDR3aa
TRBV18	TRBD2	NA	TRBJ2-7	TGTGCCAGCTCACGCCCGTTTAGCGGGAGTATGTACGAGCAGTACTTC	CASSRPFSGSMYEQYF
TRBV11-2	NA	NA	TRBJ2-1	TGTGCCAGCAGCCACCCTCTCGCCAATGAGCAGTTCTTC	CASSHPLANEQFF
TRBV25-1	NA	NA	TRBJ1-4	TGTGCCAGCAGTGAATGGTCAGGGTGGAATGAAAAACTGTTTTTT	CASSEWSGWNEKLFF
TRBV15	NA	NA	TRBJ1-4	TGTGCCACCTCCCGGCCTAATGAAAAACTGTTTTTT	CATSRPNEKLFF
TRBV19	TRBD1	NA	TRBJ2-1	TGTGCCAGTAAATCGAACAGGGGGCACTACAATGAGCAGTTCTTC	CASKSNRGHYNEQFF
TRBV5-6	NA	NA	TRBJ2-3	TGTGCCAGCAGCTTGTCCGGCACAGATACGCAGTATTTT	CASSLSGTDTQYF
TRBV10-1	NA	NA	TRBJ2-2	TGCGCCTCCTCCCCGACACCTACGAACACCGGGGAGCTGTTTTTT	CASSPTPTNTGELFF
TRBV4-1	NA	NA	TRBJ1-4	TGCGCCAGCAGCCAAGGCTCCAGGGCAACTAATGAAAAACTGTTTTTT	CASSQGSRATNEKLFF
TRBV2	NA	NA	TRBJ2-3	TGTGCCAGCAGCGGCCTCACAGATACGCAGTATTTT	CASSGLTDTQYF
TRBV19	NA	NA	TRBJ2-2	TGTGCCAGTAGTATAGGGGACCTTTACACCGGGGAGCTGTTTTTT	CASSIGDLYTGELFF
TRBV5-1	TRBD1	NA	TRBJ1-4	TGCGCCAGCAGTGTGACAGGGACGGATGAAAAACTGTTTTTT	CASSVTGTDEKLFF
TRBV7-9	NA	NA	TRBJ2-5	TGTGCCAGCAGCCTAGGCCGGCGGGCCGAAGAGACCCAGTACTTC	CASSLGRRAEETQYF
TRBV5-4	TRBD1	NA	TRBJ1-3	TGTGCCAGCAGCTTGCAGGGGGCGCGTGGAAACACCATATATTTT	CASSLQGARGNTIYF
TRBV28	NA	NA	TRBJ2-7	TGTGCCAGCAGTTTCTTGTCAGGGAGCTCCTACGAGCAGTACTTC	CASSFLSGSSYEQYF
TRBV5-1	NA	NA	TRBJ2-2	TGCGCCAGCAAAAGGGAGGGACAGGCGAACACCGGGGAGCTGTTTTTT	CASKREGQANTGELFF
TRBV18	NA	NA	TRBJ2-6	TGTGCCAGCGGAGAAGGGTTGACTGGGGCCAACGTCCTGACTTTC	CASGEGLTGANVLTF
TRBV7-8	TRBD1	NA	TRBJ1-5	TGTGCCAGCAGCTTAGCGGGGGGACAGGGCTATAGCAATCAGCCCCAGCATTTT	CASSLAGGQGYSNQPQHF
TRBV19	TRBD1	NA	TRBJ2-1	TGTGCCAGTAGTGTCCGGCAGGGGGCGAACCTCAATGAGCAGTTCTTC	CASSVRQGANLNEQFF
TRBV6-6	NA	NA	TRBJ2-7	TGTGCCAGCAGTGGCCAGGGAGGAGGGGAGCAGTACTTC	CASSGQGGGEQYF
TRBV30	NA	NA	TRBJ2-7	TGTGCCTGGAGTGTAGGGACACCCGAGCAGTACTTC	CAWSVGTPEQYF
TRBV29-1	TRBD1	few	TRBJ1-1	TGCAGCGTTGAACTCACCCAGGGGGGAACTGAAGCTTTCTTT	CSVELTQGGTEAFF
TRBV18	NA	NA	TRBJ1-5	TGTGCCAGCTCACCCCCTGCGGGGCAGCCCCAGCATTTT	CASSPPAGQPQHF
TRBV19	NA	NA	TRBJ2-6	TGTGCCAGTAGGGAGGGGAGCGCAGCTGGGGCCAACGTCCTGACTTTC	CASREGSAAGANVLTF
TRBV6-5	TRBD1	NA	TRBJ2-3	TGTGCCAGCAGACAAGACAGGGAATATACGCAGTATTTT	CASRQDREYTQYF
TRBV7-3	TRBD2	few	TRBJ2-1	TGTGCCAGCAGCACCACCGGGACTAACAATGAGCAGTTCTTC	CASSTTGTNNEQFF
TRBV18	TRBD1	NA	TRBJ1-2	TGTGCCAGCTCAGGGGACAGGGGAGCTGGTGGCTACACCTTC	CASSGDRGAGGYTF
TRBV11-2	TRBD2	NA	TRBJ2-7	TGTGCCAGCAGCTTTAGAGGAGCGGGAGCCGCCGGTTACGAGCAGTACTTC	CASSFRGAGAAGYEQYF
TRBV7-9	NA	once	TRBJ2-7	TGTGCCAGCAGCTCTTTCAGGGTTTACGAGCAGTACTTC	CASSSFRVYEQYF
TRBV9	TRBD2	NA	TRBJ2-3	TGTGCCAGCGGCGGCAGCGGGGGCACAGATACGCAGTATTTT	CASGGSGGTDTQYF
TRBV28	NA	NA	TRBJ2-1	TGTGCCAGCAGTTTACTCCGTGGGGCTTACAATGAGCAGTTCTTC	CASSLLRGAYNEQFF
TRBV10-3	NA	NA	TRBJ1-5	TGTGCCATCAGTCCTAACAATCAGCCCCAGCATTTT	CAISPNNQPQHF
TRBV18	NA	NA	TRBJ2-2	TGTGCCAGCTCACCACAGGCAGTAAACACCGGGGAGCTGTTTTTT	CASSPQAVNTGELFF
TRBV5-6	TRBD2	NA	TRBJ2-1	TGTGCCAGCAGCTTGACTAGCGGGACAAATGAGCAGTTCTTC	CASSLTSGTNEQFF
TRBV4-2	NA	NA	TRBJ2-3	TGTGCCAGCAGCCAAGAAGGTCCCCGCGAGCCAGATACGCAGTATTTT	CASSQEGPREPDTQYF
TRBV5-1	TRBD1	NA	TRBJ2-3	TGCGCCAGCAGCCCCGGACAGGGGAGTTGGGCAGATACGCAGTATTTT	CASSPGQGSWADTQYF
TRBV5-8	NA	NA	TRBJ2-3	TGTGCCAGCAGCTTCGGTACAGATACGCAGTATTTT	CASSFGTDTQYF
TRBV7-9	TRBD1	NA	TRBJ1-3	TGTGCCAGCAGCCCCAGACGGGACAGGGGAAATGGAAACACCATATATTTT	CASSPRRDRGNGNTIYF
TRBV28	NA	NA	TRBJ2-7	TGTGCCAGCAGTTTGAGTATTTACGAGCAGTACTTC	CASSLSIYEQYF
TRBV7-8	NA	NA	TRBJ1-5	TGTGCCAGCAGCTTCGATGGTTATCGCGTATCGCCCCAGCATTTT	CASSFDGYRVSPQHF
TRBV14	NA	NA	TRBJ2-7	TGTGCCAGCAGCCACATACGGGAAGGGCGCGAGCAGTACTTC	CASSHIREGREQYF
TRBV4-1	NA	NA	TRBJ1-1	TGCGCCAGCAGCCAAGGGTCCTTCAGGCAGGGGGAAGCTTTCTTT	CASSQGSFRQGEAFF
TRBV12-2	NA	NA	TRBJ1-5	TGTGCAAGTCGCTTAGGACAGGGGAGTAGCAATCAGCCCCAGCATTTT	CASRLGQGSSNQPQHF
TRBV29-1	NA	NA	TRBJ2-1	TGCAGCGTGGGGACCCAGAGCTACAATGAGCAGTTCTTC	CSVGTQSYNEQFF
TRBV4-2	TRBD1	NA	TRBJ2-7	TGTGCCAGCAGCCAAGCGGGACAGTCCTACGAGCAGTACTTC	CASSQAGQSYEQYF
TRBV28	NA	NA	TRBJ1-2	TGTGCCAGCAGTTTAAGCCAGGGGAACTATGGCTACACCTTC	CASSLSQGNYGYTF
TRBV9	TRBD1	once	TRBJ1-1	TGTGCCAGCAGCTTCCGACAGGGATTGAACACTGAAGCTTTCTTT	CASSFRQGLNTEAFF
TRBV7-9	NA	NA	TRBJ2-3	TGTGCCAGCAGCCCGCCCACAGATACGCAGTATTTT	CASSPPTDTQYF
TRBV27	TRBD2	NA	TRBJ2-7	TGTGCCAGCAGTTTCTGGACTAGCGGGAGCGAGCAGTACTTC	CASSFWTSGSEQYF
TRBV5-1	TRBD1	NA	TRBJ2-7	TGCGCCAGCAGCTTGGCCCTTGACAGGGGCTACGAGCAGTACTTC	CASSLALDRGYEQYF
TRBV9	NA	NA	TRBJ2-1	TGTGCCAGCAGCGTACGGGCAGGACAGTACAATGAGCAGTTCTTC	CASSVRAGQYNEQFF
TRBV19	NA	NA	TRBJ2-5	TGTGCCAGTAGTATCGGCCGCGCAGAGACCCAGTACTTC	CASSIGRAETQYF
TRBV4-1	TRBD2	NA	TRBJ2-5	TGCGCCAGCAGCCCAACTGGGGGGGTAGGTTTCCAAGAGACCCAGTACTTC	CASSPTGGVGFQETQYF
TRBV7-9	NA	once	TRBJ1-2	TGTGCCAGCAGCTTACGCGGGGCCTATGGCTACACCTTC	CASSLRGAYGYTF
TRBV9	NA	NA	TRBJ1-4	TGTGCCAGCAGCGGCGGCCTTAATGAAAAACTGTTTTTT	CASSGGLNEKLFF
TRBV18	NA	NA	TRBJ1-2	TGTGCCAGCTCACCGACCTCTAACTATGGCTACACCTTC	CASSPTSNYGYTF
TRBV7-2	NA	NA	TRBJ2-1	TGTGCCAGCACCTCAGGGGGGACAGATTACAATGAGCAGTTCTTC	CASTSGGTDYNEQFF
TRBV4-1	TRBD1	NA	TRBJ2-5	TGCGCCAGCAGCCGAGGACAGGGGGCGCCAGAGACCCAGTACTTC	CASSRGQGAPETQYF